The entry that follows covers one T cell receptor (beta chain) sequence. This specimen belongs to a study of tumor-infiltrating lymphocytes in localized non-small cell lung cancer. V was shortened by 6 bases and J by 6 bases, with 21 bases between the two germline ends. Germline CDR1 reads SNHLY; CDR2 reads FYNNEI. The CDR3 runs 15 residues. The table came from immunoSEQ multiplex PCR; TCRdb's copy has only in-frame clones and leaves some out. The sample has around 8,900 clones; more than 70% are singletons. The gene calls are TRBV2 and TRBJ2-7; D may be TRBD1 (8 bases). The sample consisted of lung tumor tissue. The TCR was taken from a human donor with non-small cell lung cancer. The CDR3 coding sequence is TGTGCCAGCAGGATCGGACAGGGAGGGGCAGCCGAGCAGTACTTC. Translated: CASRIGQGGAAEQYF.